What follows is one T cell receptor (beta chain) and its context. The antigen is undetermined. TCRdb reanalysed the RT-PCR reads using MiXCR and keeps one entry per CDR3 protein. The sample has fewer than 550,000 distinct CDR3 sequences, roughly 27% seen once. Per the germline V gene, CDR1 is MDHEN and CDR2 is SYDVKM. The CDR3 is 15 residues long. The V segment lost 8 bases and the J segment 8 bases; nucleotides outside the gene matches: 14. This sample is part of a study of response to subunit inactivated influenza vaccine. Study-wide points: Each seasonal flu vaccination may recruit only limited new T cells, authors suggested.

This receptor was taken from a man in his fifties who received an inactivated influenza vaccine. The V call is TRBV28, the J call TRBJ2-1; 8 bases align to TRBD2. Sequenced here: CD4+ T cells sorted from PBMCs, sampled around 5 days after vaccination. The CDR3 region has the DNA TGTGCCAGCGGTCGGGACGGCGGGAGGAAGGATGAGCAGTTCTTC. Protein: CASGRDGGRKDEQFF.